One sample yielded the 3 T cell receptor beta chains listed below, sequenced in a study of vaccination and CD4 T cells after COVID-19. Oncomine TCR Beta short-read sequencing was applied to DNA from cultured CD4+ T cells. MiXCR was run by TCRdb on the PCR reads, yielding one entry per CDR3 protein. The sample gives some 16,000 distinct CDR3 sequences, roughly half of which show up once; about a tenth is in the top ten. Treatment denoted: approximately 11-day PBMC culture with coronavirus spike peptide pools or control peptides (ViraFEST assay). These receptors' antigens are unknown. Input material: CD4+ T cells from blood, cultured in vitro. Receptor source: a human donor who had recovered from COVID-19.

This clonotype was seen a handful of times. The V gene is TRBV20-1, the J gene TRBJ1-6; 7 bases agree with TRBD1. Trimming cost V 5 bases and J 4 bases; bases outside gene matches: 8. The germline CDR1 and CDR2 sequences are DFQATT and SNEGSKA (reference sequence). The CDR3 extends over 15 amino acids. The CDR3 spells CSAVSGTEYNSPLHF. CDR3 nucleotides: TGCAGTGCTGTTTCCGGGACAGAGTATAATTCACCCCTCCACTTT.

This clonotype was seen a single time. The CDR3 loop is CASSLSGWGHRDGFGANVLTF. CDR3 coding DNA: TGTGCCAGCAGCTTATCGGGATGGGGGCACAGGGACGGGTTTGGGGCCAACGTCCTGACTTTC. J is TRBJ2-6 and V is TRBV11-3, with D maybe TRBD1 (6 bases). CDR1 is SGHNT, CDR2 YENEEA, per germline. V lost 2 bases to trimming and J lost 3 bases, with 26 bases between them. The CDR3 covers 21 residues.

This chain connects TRBV10-3 to TRBJ2-7, with 8 bases fitting TRBD2. This CDR3 region has 12 residues. The V gene end was trimmed by 8 bases and the J gene end by 4 bases; junction bases not matched to a gene: 4. The germline gives CDR1 ENHRY, CDR2 SYGVKD. The CDR3 DNA sequence: TGTGCCATCCGGGAGGGCGGGTACGAGCAGTACTTC. Protein sequence: CAIREGGYEQYF.